This T cell receptor beta chain was recovered during a study of cytomegalovirus exposure and HLA in healthy donors. With 6 bases removed from V and 5 bases from J, the gap between germline ends came to 13 bases. CDR3 length equals 13 residues. The V gene's germline CDR1 is SQVTM and CDR2 ANQGSEA. In the case of this clone: Antigen unknown.

PCR amplification relied on 60 Vbeta primers (plus 13 Jbeta primers). Sequencing was performed with immunoSEQ multiplex PCR; in TCRdb, only in-frame clones are kept and a portion is missing. The sample has over 85,000 clones, 81% seen once. Study-wide results and caveats: The likely explanation for a cluster of highly shared sequence variants was sequencing artifact.

Sequencing was carried out using PBMCs. The sequence came from a man between 40 and 49 years old in good health and CMV-seropositive. V is TRBV29-1 and J is TRBJ1-4; no clear D. CDR3 sequence (DNA): TGCAGCGTGCGTGGCAGACTAAATGAAAAACTGTTTTTT. Residues: CSVRGRLNEKLFF.